Following are 19 T cell receptor beta chains from one sample sequenced in a study of tissue T cells after allogeneic stem cell transplantation. The repertoire was sequenced with immunoSEQ multiplex PCR; TCRdb's copy has only in-frame clones and lacks some. The profile shows 20,000 to 25,000 clones, roughly 72% of them singletons. The sample comprised spleen. The receptors derive from a female BALB/c mouse in good health. Mice of this strain are of MHC haplotype H2-d.

Turning to this clone: Here the gene names and germline are mouse. The missing CDR3 end, 1 residue past where the read stops, is filled in from the germline J gene. The chain couples TRBV19 to TRBJ2-4; 10 nucleotides align to TRBD1. The CDR3 runs to 12 residues. The junction had 6 bases not matched to a gene; V was cut back by 10 bases and J by 7 bases. Per germline, CDR1 FNHDT and CDR2 SITEND (reference sequence). CDR3 DNA (partial): TGTGCCGGCCGGGACAGGGGTGACACCTTGTAC. It encodes CAGRDRGDTLY. The complete CDR3 reads CAGRDRGDTLYF.

Regarding this clone: Gene names and germline match the mouse. The sequence runs out 1 residue before the end of the CDR3; the remainder is reconstructed from the germline J gene. The V and J genes are TRBV13-3 and TRBJ1-5; possibly TRBD1 for D (5 bases). The CDR3 length is 12 residues. The germline V and J ends were trimmed by 3 bases and 6 bases, with 7 bases remaining between them. The germline V gene encodes CDR1 NNHDY and CDR2 SYVADS. The sequenced part of the CDR3 DNA is TGTGCCAGCAGTGCAGGGTCCCAGGCTCCGCTT. Amino acid sequence: CASSAGSQAPL. Given in full, the CDR3 is CASSAGSQAPLF.

As for this clone: Gene and germline names: mouse. With the read ending 1 residue before the CDR3 end, the germline J gene is used to fill in that end. V gene TRBV14 combines with J gene TRBJ1-2; D is uncertain. This CDR3 has 13 amino acids. Trimming stripped 2 bases from V and 1 base from J, with 6 bases between. From germline, CDR1 is SGHDT and CDR2 FRDEAV. This chain's CDR3 is CASSLWGNSDYTF. CDR3 DNA (partial): TGTGCCAGCAGTTTGTGGGGAAACTCCGACTACACC.

About this clone itself: Genes here carry mouse names. Read sequence stops 1 residue before the CDR3 end, and the germline J gene provides the missing end. V usage is TRBV13-2 and J usage is TRBJ2-5, with 7 bases matching TRBD2. The germline CDR1 and CDR2 sequences are NNHNN and SYGAGS (reference sequence). The ends lost 1 base at V and 3 bases at J; junction bases unmatched: 2. CDR3 size: 14 residues. This chain's CDR3 is CASGDKLGQDTQYF. The part of the CDR3 DNA that was read is TGTGCCAGCGGTGATAAACTGGGGCAAGACACCCAGTAC.

This clone showed up just a few times. Any gene name here is a mouse gene name. The CDR3 reads CASSPDWGDYEQYF. The covered CDR3 bases are TGTGCCAGCAGCCCTGACTGGGGGGACTATGAACAGTAC. This chain links TRBV5 with TRBJ2-7; TRBD2 matches at 10 bases. The read gets to within 1 residue of the CDR3 end, and the germline J gene fills in the rest. V lost 4 bases to trimming and J lost 3 bases; unmatched junction nucleotides: 3. Germline values: CDR1 LGHNA, CDR2 YNLKQL (reference sequence). The CDR3 extends over 14 amino acids.

This clone was seen a handful of times. Gene and germline names: mouse. The read terminates 1 residue ahead of where the CDR3 ends, so the germline J gene completes it. The rearrangement uses TRBV19 and TRBJ2-7, with 10 positions matching TRBD2. The length of the CDR3 is 14 residues. V lost 5 bases, J lost 0 bases, and 2 bases stayed unmatched. Germline V CDR1 and CDR2: FNHDT, SITEND (reference sequence). Here the CDR3 reads CASRTGGRSYEQYF. CDR3 DNA (partial): TGTGCCAGCAGGACTGGGGGGCGCTCCTATGAACAGTAC. The full variable domain, rest sourced from reference TRBV19 and TRBJ2-7, is GGIITQTPKFLIGQEGQKLTLKCQQNFNHDTMYWYRQDSGKGLRLIYYSITENDLQKGDLSEGYDASREKKSSFSLTVTSAQKNEMAVFLCASRTGGRSYEQYFGPGTRLTVL.

Details on this clone: Gene and germline names: mouse. The chain's CDR3 is CASGDDAEQFF. Partial CDR3 DNA: TGTGCCAGCGGTGATGACGCTGAGCAGTTC. The chain uses TRBV13-2 and TRBJ2-1; D gene ambiguous. The observed sequence ends 1 residue before the CDR3 terminus, with the missing tail filled in from the germline J gene. The CDR3 covers 11 residues. Germline V gene sequence: CDR1 NNHNN, CDR2 SYGAGS (reference sequence). Trimming took off 0 bases at V and 7 bases at J, with 2 bases between the two ends.

This clone was seen just once. Gene names are mouse gene names. The CDR3 is cut off 1 residue early in the read; its end comes from the germline J gene. This chain connects TRBV31 to TRBJ2-4, with 8 positions matching TRBD2. The V gene end was trimmed by 4 bases and the J gene end by 0 bases; junction bases not matched to a gene: 3. Germline values: CDR1 GKSSPN, CDR2 SITVG. This CDR3 has 14 amino acids. CDR3 bases read: TGTGCCTGGAAACTGGGGGCTAGTCAAAACACCTTGTAC. This encodes CAWKLGASQNTLY. The whole CDR3 protein is CAWKLGASQNTLYF.

Comment on this clone: The genes and germline here are from mouse. The part of the CDR3 DNA that was read is TGTGCCTGGAGTCTACGGCAGGGGGGGGAACAGTAC. This encodes CAWSLRQGGEQY. The complete CDR3 reads CAWSLRQGGEQYF. The chain couples TRBV31 to TRBJ2-7, with D possibly being TRBD1 or TRBD2 (7 bases each). The read terminates 1 residue ahead of where the CDR3 ends, so the germline J gene completes it. Per the germline V gene, CDR1 is GKSSPN and CDR2 is SITVG. The CDR3 consists of 13 residues. V lost 0 bases and J lost 7, with 13 bases in between.

Concerning this clone: Gene names refer to mouse genes. Sequencing ends 1 residue short of the CDR3 end; the germline J gene provides the rest. The same CDR3 can be traced to other DNA sequences in this sample. The chain carries TRBV13-2 and TRBJ1-4; 9 bases line up with TRBD1. Germline assignment: CDR1 NNHNN and CDR2 SYGAGS (reference sequence). CDR3 length equals 16 residues. The V and J ends lost 1 base and 0 bases, in that order; junction bases with no gene match: 1. CDR3 loop: CASGDRTGVSNERLFF. The DNA read from the CDR3 is TGTGCCAGCGGTGATCGGACAGGGGTTTCCAACGAAAGATTATTT.

Concerning this clone itself: Germline and genes: mouse. The read gets to within 1 residue of the CDR3 end, and the germline J gene fills in the rest. The rearrangement links TRBV5 to TRBJ1-1; the D gene is possibly TRBD1 (6 bases). The CDR3 length is 13 residues. From germline, CDR1 is LGHNA and CDR2 YNLKQL (reference sequence). V was cut by 0 bases and J by 8 bases, with 10 bases left in between. The part of the CDR3 DNA that was read is TGTGCCAGCAGCCAAGAGGCGGGGGCGGAAGTCTTC. Residues: CASSQEAGAEVF. In full, the CDR3 reads CASSQEAGAEVFF.

Comment on this clone: Gene names and germline refer to mouse. The read ends 1 residue early relative to the CDR3; the germline J gene fills the gap. The chain couples TRBV29 to TRBJ2-7; D uncertain. Germline CDR1 is MSHET and CDR2 is SYDVDS. Trimming left V 2 bases short and J 4 bases short, with 6 bases between. This CDR3 is 12 amino acids long. CDR3 sequence reads: CASSLTDYEQYF. The sequenced CDR3 bases are TGTGCTAGCAGTTTAACAGATTATGAACAGTAC. The full variable domain, its missing parts supplied by reference TRBV29 and TRBJ2-7, is DMKVTQMPRYLIKRMGENVLLECGQDMSHETMYWYRQDPGLGLQLIYISYDVDSNSEGDIPKGYRVSRKKREHFSLILDSAKTNQTSVYFCASSLTDYEQYFGPGTRLTVL.

As regards this clone: Mouse names are used for the genes. The missing CDR3 end, 1 residue past where the read stops, is filled in from the germline J gene. The chain carries TRBV29 and TRBJ1-5; maybe TRBD1 (6 bases). V was clipped by 6 bases and J by 1 base, with 13 bases between them. The CDR3 consists of 15 residues. The germline V gene encodes CDR1 MSHET and CDR2 SYDVDS. The CDR3 DNA, read in part, is TGTGCTAGCAGATACAGGGAAGGGAACAACCAGGCTCCGCTT. It encodes CASRYREGNNQAPL. The entire CDR3 reads CASRYREGNNQAPLF.

Comment on this clone: Gene names and germline refer to mouse. The read ends 1 residue before the CDR3 terminus; that terminus is restored from the germline J gene. The V call is TRBV20, the J call TRBJ2-1; 12 nucleotides match TRBD2. The V segment lost 5 bases and the J segment 4 bases; nucleotides outside the gene matches: 0. The CDR3 covers 13 residues. Germline CDR1 GFQATS, CDR2 STVNSAI. The sequenced part of the CDR3 DNA is TGTGGTGCTGGACTGGGGGGGTATGCTGAGCAGTTC. Translating gives CGAGLGGYAEQF. The CDR3 in full is CGAGLGGYAEQFF.

Worth noting for this clone: The germline and genes are mouse ones. With the read ending 1 residue before the CDR3 end, the germline J gene is used to fill in that end. The rearrangement joins TRBV17 to TRBJ2-5; 13 bases fit TRBD2. There are 14 residues in the CDR3. Germline V gene lookup returns CDR1 MNHDT and CDR2 YYDKIL. V dropped 8 bases and J dropped 1; count of bases not matched to a gene: 0. The CDR3 spells CASGTGGDQDTQYF. The sequenced CDR3 bases are TGTGCTAGCGGGACTGGGGGGGACCAAGACACCCAGTAC.

Notes on this clone: Gene names and germline match the mouse. The read halts 1 residue ahead of the CDR3 end, with the missing end drawn from the germline J gene. The same CDR3 is also encoded by other DNA sequences in this sample. The chain recombines TRBV13-3 with TRBJ2-2; D might be TRBD1 or TRBD2, each matching 5 bases. The CDR3 contains 14 residues. The germline V gene encodes CDR1 NNHDY and CDR2 SYVADS. The germline V and J ends were trimmed by 5 bases and 0 bases, with 8 bases remaining between them. The CDR3 DNA, read in part, is TGTGCCAGCAGGGGGACGGCAAACACCGGGCAGCTCTAC. This codes for CASRGTANTGQLY. The whole CDR3 protein reads CASRGTANTGQLYF.

This clone was seen only once. Mouse gene names and germline throughout. The read falls 1 residue short of the CDR3 end, and the missing part is taken from the germline J gene. The chain joins TRBV13-2 to TRBJ1-6, with D perhaps TRBD1 (6 bases). TRBJ1-6 is known as an ORF, though its function is uncertain. This CDR3 contains 14 residues. Trimming removed 5 bases from V and 0 bases from J, with 6 bases in between. From germline, CDR1 is NNHNN and CDR2 SYGAGS (reference sequence). Incomplete CDR3 DNA: TGTGCCAGCGGGGACAGTTCCTATAATTCGCCCCTCTAC. Translation: CASGDSSYNSPLY. The CDR3 reads in full as CASGDSSYNSPLYF.

A word on this clone: Gene names follow the mouse nomenclature. The CDR3 goes on 1 residue after the read ends, and that part is filled in from the germline J gene. The chain is built from TRBV19 and TRBJ2-7; 10 nucleotides agree with TRBD2. The germline CDR1 and CDR2 sequences are FNHDT and SITEND (reference sequence). V trimming: 5 bases; J trimming: 3 bases; junction bases outside the gene matches: 8. The CDR3 loop spans 15 amino acids. CDR3 DNA (partial): TGTGCCAGCAGCCGGGACTGGGGATCCCTCTATGAACAGTAC. Amino acid sequence: CASSRDWGSLYEQY. The complete CDR3 reads CASSRDWGSLYEQYF.

For this clone: The gene names given are mouse names. The CDR3 end is not reached by the read, which stops 1 residue before it; the germline J gene fills it in. The J gene is TRBJ2-7, the V gene TRBV13-1; no clear D. V was clipped by 0 bases and J by 3 bases, with 7 bases between them. Per the germline V gene, CDR1 is NSHNY and CDR2 is SYGAGN. CDR3 length: 13 residues. CDR3 bases read: TGTGCCAGCAGTGATGCACGCAGCTATGAACAGTAC. Amino acid sequence: CASSDARSYEQY. The complete CDR3 protein is CASSDARSYEQYF.